Listed below are T cell receptor beta chains from one sample, sequenced in a study of T cells in Graves' hyperthyroidism and ophthalmopathy. TCRdb re-called the multiplex PCR reads with MiXCR, one entry per CDR3 protein. The sample includes over 500,000 distinct CDR3 sequences, 40% to 55% of them seen just once. Sequencing input: peripheral blood or thyroid tissue (not recorded which). The receptors come from an adult woman with Graves' disease, either hyperthyroidism or ophthalmopathy (not recorded which). The CDR3 runs from the conserved cysteine through the conserved F or W. D genes are given only for firm matches. Clone size is given for some rows only: seen once, a few or many times, or a class if the clone is expanded.

J gene	V gene	D gene	clone size	CDR3 DNA	CDR3 protein
TRBJ1-1	TRBV20-1	-	-	TGCAGTGCTAGATTACGGGGAGTTAACACTGAAGCTTTCTTT	CSARLRGVNTEAFF
TRBJ1-1	TRBV14	-	-	TGTGCCAGCAGCCGGGGGCATTCGGGAGCTTTCTTT	CASSRGHSGAFF
TRBJ2-7	TRBV20-1	TRBD2	-	TGCAGTGCACCGACTAGCGGGTACGGCTACGAGCAGTACTTC	CSAPTSGYGYEQYF
TRBJ1-1	TRBV6-2/TRBV6-3	TRBD1	-	TGTGCCAGCAGCCGACGACAGGGAGGGGACACTGAAGCTTTCTTT	CASSRRQGGDTEAFF
TRBJ1-5	TRBV7-2	-	-	TGTGCCAGCAGCTACAAAGGGGGGCACAATCAGCCCCAGCATTTT	CASSYKGGHNQPQHF
TRBJ2-7	TRBV2	-	-	TGTGCCAGCAAGGGTGAGTTCTACGAGCAGTACTTC	CASKGEFYEQYF
TRBJ2-7	TRBV20-1	-	many	TGCAGTGCTAGAGATCTAGCGAGAGAGCAGTACTTC	CSARDLAREQYF
TRBJ1-5	TRBV10-3	TRBD1	few	TGTGCCATCCGGGACAGGGGCCCCGATCAGCCCCAGCATTTT	CAIRDRGPDQPQHF
TRBJ1-4	TRBV20-1	-	many	TGCAGTGCTAGCCTGGGGGTCGGCAAACTGTTTTTT	CSASLGVGKLFF
TRBJ2-7	TRBV15	-	few	TGTGCCACCAGCTGGGGACCTGGATACGAGCAGTACTTC	CATSWGPGYEQYF
TRBJ1-6	TRBV7-2	TRBD1	-	TGTGCCAGCAGCAAGACAGGGGGCGGTAATTCACCCCTCCACTTT	CASSKTGGGNSPLHF
TRBJ2-2	TRBV20-1	-	-	TGCAGTGCTAGTCTGGGAGAGAACACCGGGGAGCTGTTTTTT	CSASLGENTGELFF
TRBJ2-5	TRBV20-1	-	-	TGCAGTGCCGCCACAGGACGTGAAGGGACCCAGTACTTC	CSAATGREGTQYF
TRBJ2-5	TRBV15	TRBD2	-	TGTGCCACCAGCTCCCAAGCGGGAGAGGAGACCCAGTACTTC	CATSSQAGEETQYF
TRBJ1-6	TRBV2	-	few	TGTGCCAGCAGTTTGGACCCTAGCGAATATAATTCACCCCTCCACTTT	CASSLDPSEYNSPLHF
TRBJ1-6	TRBV5-1	TRBD1	-	TGCGCCAGCAGCTTGGACAGGGGGCATTCACCCCTCCACTTT	CASSLDRGHSPLHF
TRBJ1-3	TRBV7-3	-	-	TGTGCCAGCAGCTTAACAGGGGGTTTCGGAAACACCATATATTTT	CASSLTGGFGNTIYF
TRBJ1-2	TRBV11-1	-	many	TGTGCCAGCAGCTCTTCGGGACTTAACTATGGCTACACCTTC	CASSSSGLNYGYTF
TRBJ2-7	TRBV6-6	TRBD1	-	TGTGCCGTGGGACAGGGACCCTACGAGCAGTACTTC	CAVGQGPYEQYF
TRBJ1-1	TRBV19	-	few	TGTGCCAGCTCACCACGTGTTTTGCAGGGAGGGGACGTCACTGAAGCTTTCTTT	CASSPRVLQGGDVTEAFF
TRBJ1-1	TRBV7-2	TRBD1	-	TGTGCCAGCAGCCCCCACGCCCGGGACAGCCACACTGAAGCTTTCTTT	CASSPHARDSHTEAFF
TRBJ2-5	TRBV20-1	-	-	TGCAGTGCCCAGCTAGAAGAGACCCAGTACTTC	CSAQLEETQYF
TRBJ1-6	TRBV5-1	-	-	TGCGCCAGCAGCTTTGCAGGGGATTCACCCCTCCACTTT	CASSFAGDSPLHF
TRBJ2-1	TRBV20-1	TRBD2	few	TGCAGTGCTAGAGGGCCAGCGGGAGAGCAGTTCTTC	CSARGPAGEQFF
TRBJ1-1	TRBV29-1	-	many	TGCAGCGTTAGGTATGGGAACACTGAAGCTTTCTTT	CSVRYGNTEAFF
TRBJ2-5	TRBV7-9	-	many	TGTGCCAGCAGCTTTAGGAGGGAAGAGACCCAGTACTTC	CASSFRREETQYF
TRBJ2-5	TRBV5-1	-	few	TGCGCCAGCAGCTTGCCCACAGGCATACAAGAGATCCAGTACTTC	CASSLPTGIQEIQYF
TRBJ1-1	TRBV7-2	TRBD1	-	TGTGCCAGCAGAGGACAGGGCAGGATGGGCGCTGAAGCTTTCTTT	CASRGQGRMGAEAFF
TRBJ1-2	TRBV10-3	-	-	TGTGCCATCAGCCCGGCCCGGCCACCTGGCGGCTACACCTTC	CAISPARPPGGYTF
TRBJ2-5	TRBV9	TRBD2	few	TGTGCCAGTAGCGTGGGACTAGCGGGAGATACAGAGACCCAGTACTTC	CASSVGLAGDTETQYF
TRBJ2-5	TRBV12-3/TRBV12-4	-	-	TGTGCCAGCAGTTTTGTGGGAGGATTTGAAGAGACCCAGTACTTC	CASSFVGGFEETQYF
TRBJ1-4	TRBV2	-	-	TGTGCCAGCAAGAGTAGCGGGATTTTT	CASKSSGIF
TRBJ2-5	TRBV5-1	-	few	TGCGCCAGCAGCCGGGACCCCCGATGGCAAGAGACCCAGTACTTC	CASSRDPRWQETQYF
TRBJ2-7	TRBV7-6	TRBD1	few	TGTGCCAGCAGTACCCCGGGACAGGCAACCTACGAGCAGTACTTC	CASSTPGQATYEQYF
TRBJ2-6	TRBV6-1	-	few	TGTGCCAGCAGTGACTCCATGACTGGGGCCAACGTCCTGACTTTC	CASSDSMTGANVLTF
TRBJ2-5	TRBV7-3	-	-	TGTGCCAGCAGCGTACAGGGCTCGGGAGCTTCGGGGGAGACCCAGTACTTC	CASSVQGSGASGETQYF